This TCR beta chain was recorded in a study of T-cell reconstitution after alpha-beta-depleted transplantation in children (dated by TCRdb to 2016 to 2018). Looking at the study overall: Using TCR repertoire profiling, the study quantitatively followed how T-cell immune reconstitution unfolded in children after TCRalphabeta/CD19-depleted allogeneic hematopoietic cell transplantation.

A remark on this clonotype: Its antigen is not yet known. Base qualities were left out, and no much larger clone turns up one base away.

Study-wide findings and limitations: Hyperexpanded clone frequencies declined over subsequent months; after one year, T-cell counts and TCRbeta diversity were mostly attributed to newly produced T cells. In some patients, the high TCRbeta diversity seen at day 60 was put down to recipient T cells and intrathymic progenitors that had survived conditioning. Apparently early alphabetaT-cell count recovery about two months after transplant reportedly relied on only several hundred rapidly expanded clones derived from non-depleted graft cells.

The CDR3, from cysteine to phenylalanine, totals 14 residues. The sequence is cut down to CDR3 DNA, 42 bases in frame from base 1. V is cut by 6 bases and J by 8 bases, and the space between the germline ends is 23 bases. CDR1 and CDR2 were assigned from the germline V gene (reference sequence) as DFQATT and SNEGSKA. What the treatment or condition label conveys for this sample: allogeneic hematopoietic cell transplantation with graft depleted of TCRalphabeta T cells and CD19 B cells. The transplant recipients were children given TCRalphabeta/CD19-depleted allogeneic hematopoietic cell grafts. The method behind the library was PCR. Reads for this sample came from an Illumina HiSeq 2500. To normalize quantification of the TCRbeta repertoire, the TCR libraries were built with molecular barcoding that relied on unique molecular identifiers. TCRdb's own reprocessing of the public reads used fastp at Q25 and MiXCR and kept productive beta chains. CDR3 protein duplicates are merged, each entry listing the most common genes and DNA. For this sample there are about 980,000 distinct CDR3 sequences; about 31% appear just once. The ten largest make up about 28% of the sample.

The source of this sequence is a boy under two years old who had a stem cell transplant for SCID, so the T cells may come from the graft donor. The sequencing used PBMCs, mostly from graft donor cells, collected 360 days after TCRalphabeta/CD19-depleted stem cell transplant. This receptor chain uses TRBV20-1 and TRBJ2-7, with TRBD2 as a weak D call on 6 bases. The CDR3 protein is CSAEGGGPPFQQYF. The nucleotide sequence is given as TGCAGTGCAGAGGGTGGAGGGCCCCCGTTCCAGCAGTACTTC.